Each of the 17 T cell receptor beta chains below was sequenced from the same sample in a study of T cell repertoires in cytomegalovirus infection. TCRdb independently ran MiXCR on the reads; one entry per CDR3 protein. The sample yields 740,000 or so distinct CDR3 sequences, 35% seen once. The sequencing sample was made of PBMCs. The source is a human donor in good health (CMV status not recorded). Some clones in this sample may be carry-over from other donors' samples.

The V call is TRBV7-9, the J call TRBJ2-1; the match to TRBD2 covers 12 bases. The ends lost 6 bases at V and 9 bases at J; junction bases unmatched: 6. The V gene's germline CDR1 is SEHNR and CDR2 FQNEAQ (reference sequence). This CDR3 is 14 amino acids long. CDR3 nucleotide sequence: TGTGCCAGCAGGCTAGCGGGGGGGCCCAGTGAGCAGTTCTTC. Protein: CASRLAGGPSEQFF.

The chain is built from TRBV20-1 and TRBJ1-1; a weak D match, TRBD1 (5 bases). The CDR3 is 13 residues long. V gave up 8 bases and J gave up 4 bases, with 17 bases separating them. Germline values: CDR1 DFQATT, CDR2 SNEGSKA (reference sequence). In DNA form, the CDR3 reads TGCAGTTCTTCGCGAGGGGTTGGCACTGAAGCTTTCTTT. The encoded protein is CSSSRGVGTEAFF.

This chain uses TRBV29-1 with TRBJ2-7; a possible D gene is TRBD2 (5 bases). Trimming cost V 7 bases and J 7 bases, with 20 bases left between them. Germline values: CDR1 SQVTM, CDR2 ANQGSEA. This CDR3 is 13 amino acids long. CDR3: CSAVPPNPGEQYF. The CDR3 DNA is TGCAGCGCCGTCCCTCCAAACCCGGGGGAGCAGTACTTC.

This clonotype appeared a few times. The V call is TRBV12-3 or TRBV12-4, the J call TRBJ1-1, with a possible D match to TRBD1 (6 bases). V lost 3 bases and J 5 bases, leaving 13 bases between the germline ends. The CDR3 sequence is 14 residues long. CDR3: CASSFWGPGTEAFF. CDR3 nucleotides: TGTGCCAGCAGTTTTTGGGGGCCTGGTACTGAAGCTTTCTTT.

In this sample, this clonotype turned up many times. V usage is TRBV6-1 and J usage is TRBJ2-1, with D perhaps matching TRBD1 or TRBD2 (5 bases each). This CDR3 region has 15 residues. V lost 7 bases, J lost 5 bases, and 18 bases lay in between. Germline CDR1 and CDR2: MNHNS and SASEGT. The CDR3 region is CASTTYGTINNEQFF. DNA of the CDR3: TGTGCCAGCACCACTTACGGGACCATCAACAATGAGCAGTTCTTC.

This clonotype has more than one count but fewer than ten. The chain has TRBV28 and TRBJ2-4, with 9 bases matching TRBD1. The V and J ends lost 4 bases and 3 bases, in that order; junction bases with no gene match: 7. The germline gives CDR1 MDHEN, CDR2 SYDVKM. This CDR3 comprises 16 residues. The CDR3, as DNA: TGTGCCAGCAGTTCCACGAGGGGACAGGGCAAAAACATTCAGTACTTC. Translating it yields CASSSTRGQGKNIQYF.

DNA for the CDR3: TGTGCCAGCAGTGCGGGGCTAGAAGAGACCCAGTACTTC. Its translation: CASSAGLEETQYF. The genes are TRBV2 and TRBJ2-5; the D call may be TRBD1 or TRBD2 (5 bases each). Germline V lookup: CDR1 SNHLY, CDR2 FYNNEI. The V and J ends lost 4 bases and 3 bases respectively, with 9 bases between them. CDR3 length: 13 amino acids.

V usage is TRBV28 and J usage is TRBJ1-2, with 8 bases that match TRBD1. J was trimmed by 9 bases and V by 2 bases; bases with no gene match: 8. CDR3 length equals 14 residues. Germline assignment: CDR1 MDHEN and CDR2 SYDVKM. CDR3 sequence reads: CASSLRGQGISYTF. In DNA form, the CDR3 reads TGTGCCAGCAGTTTACGAGGACAGGGTATTAGCTACACCTTC.

This clonotype was detected a few times. The chain has TRBV7-6 and TRBJ2-7, with a possible D match to TRBD1 (6 bases). Per the germline V gene, CDR1 is SGHVS and CDR2 is FNYEAQ. CDR3 length: 14 amino acids. The V end was cut by 3 bases, the J end by 3 bases, with 12 bases between. The CDR3 nucleotides are TGTGCCAGCAGCTTCAGGGGTCGGTTCTACGAGCAGTACTTC. Translated: CASSFRGRFYEQYF.

This chain links TRBV29-1 with TRBJ2-5; tentatively, D is TRBD2 (6 bases). The CDR3 consists of 16 residues. Trimming took 6 bases from V and 7 from J, leaving 27 bases between them. The germline gives CDR1 SQVTM, CDR2 ANQGSEA. The CDR3 coding sequence is TGCAGCGTCGGGGGAGACATCCAAGAGAATGGAGTGACCCAGTACTTC. Translated, it gives CSVGGDIQENGVTQYF.

The rearrangement links TRBV20-1 to TRBJ2-7, with D perhaps assigned TRBD1 or TRBD2 (5 bases each). The CDR3 covers 12 residues. Germline CDR1 DFQATT, CDR2 SNEGSKA (reference sequence). With 6 bases removed from V and 6 bases from J, the gap between germline ends came to 15 bases. The CDR3 region is CSAGRELVEQYF. CDR3 bases: TGCAGTGCCGGCAGGGAGCTTGTCGAGCAGTACTTC.

The chain combines TRBV7-2 with TRBJ1-2; no reliable D call. The germline V and J ends were trimmed by 3 bases and 3 bases, with 11 bases remaining between them. The CDR3 is 14 residues long. The germline V gene encodes CDR1 SGHTA and CDR2 FQGNSA. Written as DNA, the CDR3 is TGTGCCAGCAGCTTGGACGGCTTTGACTATGGCTACACCTTC. It is translated as CASSLDGFDYGYTF.

This clonotype was found many times. This chain links TRBV7-8 with TRBJ1-5, with D uncertain. The CDR3 is 12 amino acids. V lost 5 bases and J lost 6, with 8 bases in between. Germline lookup yields CDR1 SGHVS and CDR2 FQNEAQ. In nucleotides, the CDR3 is TGTGCCAGCAGCCACAACTTTCAGCCCCAGCATTTT. It encodes CASSHNFQPQHF.

In this sample, this clonotype turned up a few times. The chain combines TRBV6-1 with TRBJ1-1; weak D call: TRBD1 (6 bases). This CDR3 is 11 amino acids long. V gave up 7 bases and J gave up 8 bases, with 11 bases separating them. Germline lookup yields CDR1 MNHNS and CDR2 SASEGT. The CDR3 reads CASTWTAEAFF. CDR3 nucleotide sequence: TGTGCCAGCACTTGGACAGCCGAAGCTTTCTTT.

The chain links TRBV11-2 to TRBJ1-3, with 8 positions matching TRBD1. V lost 4 bases and J lost 0; bases outside the gene matches: 5. From germline, CDR1 is SGHAT and CDR2 FQNNGV. CDR3 length: 16 residues. The CDR3, as DNA: TGTGCCAGCAGCTGGCGCAGGGGGCCCTCTGGAAACACCATATATTTT. This translates into CASSWRRGPSGNTIYF.

CDR3 amino acids: CASSLGGGGNIRETQYF. In nucleotides, the CDR3 is TGTGCCAGCAGCTTGGGGGGGGGCGGGAACATTAGAGAGACCCAGTACTTC. This chain joins TRBV5-4 and TRBJ2-5; D is perhaps TRBD2 (7 bases). CDR1 and CDR2 from the germline V gene are SGHNT and YYREEE (reference sequence). The ends were cut back, 0 bases at V and 4 bases at J, with 19 bases in the middle. The CDR3 is 17 amino acids.

The sample holds a few counts of this clonotype. This rearrangement joins TRBV24-1 to TRBJ1-1; TRBD1 is a possible D gene (5 bases). V was cut by 9 bases and J by 0 bases, with 16 bases left in between. Germline CDR1 KGHDR, CDR2 SFDVKD. The CDR3 loop spans 15 amino acids. CDR3 DNA: TGTGCCACCGGGGGGACTGATTTAATGAACACTGAAGCTTTCTTT. This gives the protein CATGGTDLMNTEAFF.